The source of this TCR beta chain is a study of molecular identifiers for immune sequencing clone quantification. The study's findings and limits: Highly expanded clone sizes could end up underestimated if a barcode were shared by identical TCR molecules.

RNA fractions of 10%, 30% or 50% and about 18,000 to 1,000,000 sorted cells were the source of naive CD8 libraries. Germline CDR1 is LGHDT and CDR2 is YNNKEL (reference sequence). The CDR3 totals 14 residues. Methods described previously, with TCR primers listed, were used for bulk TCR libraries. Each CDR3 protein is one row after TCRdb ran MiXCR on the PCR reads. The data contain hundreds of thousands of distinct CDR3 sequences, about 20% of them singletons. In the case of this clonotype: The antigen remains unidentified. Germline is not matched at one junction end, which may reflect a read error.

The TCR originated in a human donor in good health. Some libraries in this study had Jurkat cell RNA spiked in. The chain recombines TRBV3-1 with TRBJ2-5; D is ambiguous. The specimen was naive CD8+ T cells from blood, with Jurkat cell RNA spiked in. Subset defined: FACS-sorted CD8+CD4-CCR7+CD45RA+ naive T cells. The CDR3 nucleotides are TGTGCCAGCAGCCAAGACGTAATTCAAGAGACCCTGTACTTC. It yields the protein CASSQDVIQETLYF.